The source of this T cell receptor beta chain is a study of T cell responses to AZD1222 COVID-19 vaccine (dated by TCRdb to the early 2020s). With regard to the full study: TCR sequencing covered 230 to 250 trial participants: some 210 given two doses of AZD1222 and 26 given two doses of MenACWY control vaccine. Trial participants were enrolled by age into 18-55, 56-69 and 70-plus year subgroups, with roughly 160, 29 and 62 TCR-sequenced participants respectively. What the study reported, not specific to this receptor: After two AZD1222 doses, both the breadth and the depth of spike-specific TCRs were significantly higher than at day 0 and than in MenACWY recipients. In the small 56-69-year group, the increase in depth fell short of significance, most likely because of low power. The vaccine-associated CD4 TCRs covered the entire spike protein, and the dominant responses fell in regions 160-218 and 743-854. Because no day 14 peak-response samples were available, the repertoires could be characterized only after the peak T cell response. Reportedly, almost half of the unique spike-specific TCRs recognized epitopes lying outside the regions that are mutated in the B.1.351 and B.1.1.7 variants. Only a handful of AZD1222 recipients were SARS-CoV-2 seropositive at baseline, limiting conclusions about previously exposed vaccinees. Participants were mostly white British, with more females than males. The authors suggested clonal diversity may have been underestimated.

Taken from the germline V gene (reference sequence), the CDR1 and CDR2 loops are DFQATT and SNEGSKA. Reading from cysteine to phenylalanine, the CDR3 counts 13 amino acids. Left in the record is the CDR3 DNA by itself, 39 bases read in frame from the first base. V loses 3 bases of germline sequence and J loses 4 bases, and the interval between the two ends is 7 bases. Notes on this clone: Its antigen has not been determined. The input lacks base qualities; no much larger clone sits a single base away.

What the time point label conveys for this sample: about 28 days (+/-7) after the second vaccine dose. Because spike-specific TCR depth and breadth did not differ between the two schedules, AZD1222 recipients who got a second dose at roughly 4 weeks were pooled with those who got a second dose at roughly 12 weeks. The vaccinee samples were drawn from two UK trials, COV001 and COV002, one of which was a single-blind randomized controlled phase 2/3 trial testing AZD1222 (ChAdOx1 nCoV-19) in healthy adults. For TCRbeta chain sequencing, PBMC samples were collected from trial participants at day 0 and at day 28 after the second dose. The CDR3 regions of human TCRbeta chains were analyzed by immunosequencing. For the original study's pipeline: Repertoire TCRs were matched against a reference library of SARS-CoV-2-specific TCRs generated with the MIRA antigen-specificity platform. Breadth meant the fraction of unique TCRs that were SARS-CoV-2-associated, whereas depth meant the fraction of total T cells that were SARS-CoV-2-associated. Using the MIRA data, each spike-specific TCR was mapped to the spike region that the TCR reacts to and placed in a CD4 or CD8 class. Log10-transformed breadth and depth values were compared by one-way ANOVA with Sidak's multiple comparisons tests. This is the immuneACCESS table as TCRdb keeps it, with only in-frame sequences that have V and J called. A part of the clones is gone; compared with another copy, unresolved V genes explain less than half, and the rest is unexplained. That table is the source of V, J and clone size, and D and trimming were worked out from the DNA. Recorded for this sample are more than 70,000 clones; around 90% of them occurred a single time. The top ten clonotypes cover roughly 1.2% of the sample.

Here the chain combines TRBV20-1 and TRBJ1-6, with no reliable assignment of the D segment. The sample consisted of peripheral blood, taken 28 days after the second AZD1222 dose. This clonotype was sampled from an adult who received the AZD1222 COVID-19 vaccine. Here is the DNA: TGCAGTGCTAGTCGCGGTTATAATTCACCCCTCCACTTT. Translated, this gives CSASRGYNSPLHF.